Listed here is a single T cell receptor beta chain. Its antigen is not identified. Expressed TCRB transcripts were sequenced after all isolated RNA was converted to cDNA. Libraries were prepared by immunoSEQ multiplex PCR; TCRdb keeps only in-frame clonotypes and omits some of them. The top ten clones hold around 0.095% of a sample with hundreds of thousands of clones, about 16% of them seen once. These data originate in a study of beta chain features in type 1 diabetes. Study outcomes and limitations: Small HLA sub-analyses could not settle whether HLA shapes TCRB rearrangement. Diminished insertions and augmented deletions at VDJ junctions characterized type 1 diabetes patients.

The sequence was collected from a man aged 18 to 35 in good health. The material sequenced was naive CD4+ T cells from blood.

Written as DNA, the CDR3 is TGTGCCAGCAGTTTCCGGGAGCAGTACTTC. This codes for CASSFREQYF. The rearrangement links TRBV27 to TRBJ2-7; D uncertain. Trimming stripped 3 bases from V and 7 bases from J, with 4 bases between. Looked up from germline, CDR1 is MNHEY and CDR2 is SMNVEV (reference sequence). The CDR3 is made up of 10 amino acids.